Listed below are T cell receptor beta chains from one sample, sequenced in a study of blood T cell repertoires in COVID-19. Generated by immunoSEQ multiplex PCR, the TCRdb table keeps only in-frame clones and is missing some. The sample holds 200,000 or so clones, 84% seen once. Sequenced input: PBMCs or T cells enriched from blood (not recorded which). All receptors derive from a man aged 55 to 70 who had recovered from COVID-19. CDR3s include the opening cysteine and the closing phenylalanine or tryptophan. Each record gives: D gene, J gene, clone size, V gene, CDR3 length, CDR3 DNA, CDR3 protein. A D gene is named only where the DNA matches it firmly. Clone size is shown for a subset of rows, as once, few, many or a class of expanded clone.

TRBD1	TRBJ2-3	-	TRBV6-5	15	TGTGCCAGCAAACAGGGGAGAGCGGGCACAGATACGCAGTATTTT	CASKQGRAGTDTQYF
-	TRBJ2-3	few	TRBV11-3	14	TGTGCCAGCAGGGAACAGGGCCTCTCAGATACGCAGTATTTT	CASREQGLSDTQYF
TRBD1	TRBJ1-2	-	TRBV3-1/TRBV3-2	13	TGTGCCAGCAGCCTGCGACAGGGCGGCGGCTACACCTTC	CASSLRQGGGYTF
-	TRBJ2-2	-	TRBV18	14	TGTGCCAGCTCACCACCTAGAAACACCGGGGAGCTGTTTTTT	CASSPPRNTGELFF
-	TRBJ2-7	-	TRBV2	11	TGTGCCAGCAGTGACGCGCTCGAGCAGTACTTC	CASSDALEQYF
-	TRBJ2-7	-	TRBV5-1	14	TGCGCCAGCAGCCCGCCTGGGAGGTCCTACGAGCAGTACTTC	CASSPPGRSYEQYF
-	TRBJ2-1	-	TRBV30	11	TGTGCCTGGAGTACCGGCAATGAGCAGTTCTTC	CAWSTGNEQFF
-	TRBJ1-2	once	TRBV7-3	13	TGTGCCAGCAGCCAAACAGGGTTCGAGGGCTACACCTTC	CASSQTGFEGYTF
TRBD2	TRBJ2-3	-	TRBV4-3	15	TGCGCCAGCAGCCAAGAGGGGGGGGACACAGATACGCAGTATTTT	CASSQEGGDTDTQYF
TRBD1	TRBJ2-3	-	TRBV18	16	TGTGCCAGCTCACCCCCCCGGACAGGGGGTGGAGATACGCAGTATTTT	CASSPPRTGGGDTQYF
-	TRBJ2-7	-	TRBV3-1/TRBV3-2	13	TGTGCCAGCAGCCCGGGACACCGGCACGAGCAGTACTTC	CASSPGHRHEQYF
TRBD1	TRBJ1-3	-	TRBV5-1	18	TGCGCCAGCAGCCCCACCGGGACAGCGACAAACTCTGGAAACACCATATATTTT	CASSPTGTATNSGNTIYF
TRBD1	TRBJ1-5	-	TRBV19	15	TGTGCCAGTAGACGAGGACAGGGACCCAATCAGCCCCAGCATTTT	CASRRGQGPNQPQHF
-	TRBJ1-3	-	TRBV9	15	TGTGCCAGCAGCGTAGGAGGGTTCTCTGGAAACACCATATATTTT	CASSVGGFSGNTIYF
-	TRBJ1-1	-	TRBV5-1	14	TGCGCCAGCAGCCCTACGTCACTGAACACTGAAGCTTTCTTT	CASSPTSLNTEAFF
-	TRBJ2-3	-	TRBV12-3/TRBV12-4	13	TGTGCCAGCACCTCTCCGCTAGCAGATACGCAGTATTTT	CASTSPLADTQYF
-	TRBJ1-5	-	TRBV7-2	13	TGTGCCAGCAGCTTAGGGGAGCACCAGCCCCAGCATTTT	CASSLGEHQPQHF
TRBD2	TRBJ2-5	-	TRBV7-7	16	TGTGCTAGCAGCTTCGGACTAGCGGGGGGGCGAGAGACCCAGTACTTC	CASSFGLAGGRETQYF
-	TRBJ2-3	-	TRBV4-2	15	TGTGCCAGCAGCCAAGATCTCAGGGGGGCAGATACGCAGTATTTT	CASSQDLRGADTQYF
TRBD2	TRBJ2-7	few	TRBV6-5	13	TGTGCCAGCAGTTACAGGGAGGGTTACGAGCAGTACTTC	CASSYREGYEQYF
TRBD2	TRBJ2-3	-	TRBV2	15	TGTGCCAGCAGAGGGACTAGCGGGGCGACAGATACGCAGTATTTT	CASRGTSGATDTQYF
TRBD1	TRBJ2-2	-	TRBV4-3	16	TGCGCCAGCAGCCGGGGACAGGGGACTAAGGACGGGGAGCTGTTTTTT	CASSRGQGTKDGELFF
-	TRBJ1-3	-	TRBV19	15	TGTGCCAGTAGTCCCGGACACCGCTCTGGAAACACCATATATTTT	CASSPGHRSGNTIYF
TRBD1	TRBJ1-5	-	TRBV19	15	TGTGCCAGTAGTCCAACAGGGGGCGCGGGTCAGCCCCAGCATTTT	CASSPTGGAGQPQHF
TRBD1	TRBJ1-2	-	TRBV2	13	TGTGCCAGCCTCGGGACAGCTAACTATGGCTACACCTTC	CASLGTANYGYTF
-	TRBJ1-1	-	TRBV5-1	14	TGCGCCAGCAGCTTGTTTTCCCTAAACACTGAAGCTTTCTTT	CASSLFSLNTEAFF
-	TRBJ1-5	once	TRBV5-8	15	TGTGCCAGCAGCTTGGTGGTAGGGACTAATCAGCCCCAGCATTTT	CASSLVVGTNQPQHF
TRBD1	TRBJ1-2	few	TRBV18	14	TGTGCCAGCTCCAGGGCAGGGGGCAACTATGGCTACACCTTC	CASSRAGGNYGYTF